These T cell receptor beta chains were read from a single sample in a study of blood T cell repertoires in COVID-19. Sequencing used immunoSEQ multiplex PCR; TCRdb keeps in-frame clones, though not all of them. The table lists 200,000 to 250,000 clones, 85% of them singletons. Source material: peripheral blood. These TCRs come from a man aged 40-50 years with acute or convalescent COVID-19. The CDR3 runs from the conserved cysteine through the conserved F or W. Each record gives: V gene, J gene, CDR3 protein.

V gene: TRBV7-2; J gene: TRBJ1-2; CDR3 protein: CASYRPGTAYGYTF
V gene: TRBV7-2; J gene: TRBJ1-2; CDR3 protein: CASSHDGTGGNYGYTF
V gene: TRBV5-1; J gene: TRBJ2-2; CDR3 protein: CASSLGGKAGELFF
V gene: TRBV3-1/TRBV3-2; J gene: TRBJ2-2; CDR3 protein: CASSLINTGELFF
V gene: TRBV16; J gene: TRBJ2-7; CDR3 protein: CASSQSAGGYEQYF
V gene: TRBV27; J gene: TRBJ1-2; CDR3 protein: CASSSRNRSYRTF
V gene: TRBV5-4; J gene: TRBJ1-2; CDR3 protein: CASSASTGASGYTF
V gene: TRBV5-5; J gene: TRBJ1-1; CDR3 protein: CASSLGGGIDLMNTEAFF
V gene: TRBV5-4; J gene: TRBJ1-2; CDR3 protein: CASSGTQGANGYTF
V gene: TRBV7-9; J gene: TRBJ2-7; CDR3 protein: CASSTGLAGMGYEQYF
V gene: TRBV27; J gene: TRBJ1-4; CDR3 protein: CASSLEAGDEKLFF
V gene: TRBV2; J gene: TRBJ1-1; CDR3 protein: CASSQQGVMNTEAFF
V gene: TRBV5-6; J gene: TRBJ1-2; CDR3 protein: CASSLGQPYGYTF
V gene: TRBV5-1; J gene: TRBJ1-2; CDR3 protein: CASSPGGTANSGYTF